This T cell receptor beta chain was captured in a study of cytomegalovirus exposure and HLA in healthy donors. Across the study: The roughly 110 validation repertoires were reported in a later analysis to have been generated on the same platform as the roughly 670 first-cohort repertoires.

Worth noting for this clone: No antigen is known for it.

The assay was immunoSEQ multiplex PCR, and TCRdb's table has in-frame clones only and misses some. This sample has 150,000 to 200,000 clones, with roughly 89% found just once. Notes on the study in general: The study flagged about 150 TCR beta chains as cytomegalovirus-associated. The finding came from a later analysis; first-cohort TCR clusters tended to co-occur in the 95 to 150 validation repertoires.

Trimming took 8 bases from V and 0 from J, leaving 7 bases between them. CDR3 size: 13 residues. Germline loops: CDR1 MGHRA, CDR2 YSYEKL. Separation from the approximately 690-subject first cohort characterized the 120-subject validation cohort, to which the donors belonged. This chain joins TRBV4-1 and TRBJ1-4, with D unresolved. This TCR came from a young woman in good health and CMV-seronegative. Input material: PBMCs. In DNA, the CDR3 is TGCGCCAGCCGAAGAGCAACTAATGAAAAACTGTTTTTT. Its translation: CASRRATNEKLFF.